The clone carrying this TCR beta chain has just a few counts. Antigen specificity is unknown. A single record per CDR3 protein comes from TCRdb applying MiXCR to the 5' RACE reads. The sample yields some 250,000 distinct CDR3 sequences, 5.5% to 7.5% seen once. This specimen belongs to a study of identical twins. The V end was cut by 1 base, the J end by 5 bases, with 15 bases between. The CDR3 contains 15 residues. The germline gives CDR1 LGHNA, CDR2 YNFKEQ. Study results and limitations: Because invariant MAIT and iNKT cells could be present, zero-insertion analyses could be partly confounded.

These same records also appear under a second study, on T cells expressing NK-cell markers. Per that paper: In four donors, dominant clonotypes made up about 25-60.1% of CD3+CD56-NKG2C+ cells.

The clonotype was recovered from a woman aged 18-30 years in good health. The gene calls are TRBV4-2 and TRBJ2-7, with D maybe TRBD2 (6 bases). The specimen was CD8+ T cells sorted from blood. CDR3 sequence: CASSQVFWLANEQYF. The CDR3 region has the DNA TGTGCCAGCAGCCAAGTTTTTTGGCTAGCGAACGAGCAGTACTTC.